This T cell receptor (beta chain) appears in the sequencing data of a study of CD8 T cells in ankylosing spondylitis. Study-level points and caveats: In ankylosing spondylitis blood, a motif of roughly 8 highly homologous TCR beta variants appeared characteristic.

This clonotype was observed many times. The antigen is undetermined. This CDR3 has 12 amino acids. Trimming took off 5 bases at V and 2 bases at J, with 6 bases between the two ends. CDR1 is LGHNA, CDR2 YSLEER, per germline. Construction of TCR beta libraries was performed using quantitative 5'-RACE with molecular barcodes. TCRdb reanalysed the 5' RACE reads using MiXCR and keeps one entry per CDR3 protein. This table holds around 490,000 distinct CDR3 sequences, about 5.7% found once. The V and J genes are TRBV4-3 and TRBJ1-2, with D maybe TRBD1 (5 bases). The sequenced material came from blood, either unsorted or a sorted T cell fraction (not recorded which). This clonotype was obtained from a male donor with ankylosing spondylitis. DNA for the CDR3: TGCGCCAGCAGCAACAGGAACTATGGCTACACCTTC. Its protein product is CASSNRNYGYTF.